This is a list of T cell receptor beta chains from one sample in a study of blood T cell repertoires in COVID-19. Repertoires were generated with immunoSEQ multiplex PCR, while TCRdb's copy carries only in-frame clones and drops some. The sample holds around 320,000 clones, roughly 88% seen once. Sequences were obtained from peripheral blood. The origin of the receptors is a woman aged 30 to 39 who had recovered from COVID-19. The CDR3 runs from the conserved cysteine through the conserved F or W. The order of the fields is V gene, J gene, clone size, D gene, CDR3 DNA, CDR3 protein. D genes are given only for firm matches. Clone size is not always given. Where it is, it says once, few, many or a class for expanded clones.

V: TRBV7-8; J: TRBJ1-4; size: .; D: TRBD1; DNA: TGTGCCAGCAGAAGCGACAGGGTTACTAATGAAAAACTGTTTTTT; CDR3: CASRSDRVTNEKLFF
V: TRBV28; J: TRBJ1-4; size: .; D: TRBD1; DNA: TGTGCCAGCACCCCGGACAGGGGGAAATTAAGAGAAAAACTGTTTTTT; CDR3: CASTPDRGKLREKLFF
V: TRBV30; J: TRBJ1-6; size: .; D: .; DNA: TGTGCCTGGAGTACTCTCCCAACCTCCTATAATTCACCCCTCCACTTT; CDR3: CAWSTLPTSYNSPLHF
V: TRBV19; J: TRBJ1-2; size: .; D: TRBD1; DNA: TGTGCCAGTAGTATAGCGGCGACAGGGACCTATGGCTACACCTTC; CDR3: CASSIAATGTYGYTF
V: TRBV5-6; J: TRBJ2-7; size: .; D: .; DNA: TGTGCCAGCAGCTTGAACCGCGACGAGCAGTACTTC; CDR3: CASSLNRDEQYF
V: TRBV21-1; J: TRBJ2-5; size: .; D: .; DNA: TGTGCCACCCACCAACTCACAGGACTAGCGGAAGAGACCCAGTACTTC; CDR3: CATHQLTGLAEETQYF
V: TRBV3-1/TRBV3-2; J: TRBJ2-3; size: .; D: TRBD1; DNA: TGTGCCAGCAGCCTCCAGGGGGCTCCTAGCACAGATACGCAGTATTTT; CDR3: CASSLQGAPSTDTQYF
V: TRBV30; J: TRBJ1-6; size: once; D: TRBD1; DNA: TGTGCCTGGAAGCGCTCAGGGGGGTCGTCCTATAATTCACCCCTCCACTTT; CDR3: CAWKRSGGSSYNSPLHF
V: TRBV5-1; J: TRBJ2-5; size: .; D: .; DNA: TGCGCCAGCAGCTTGGACAGGGAGACCCAGTACTTC; CDR3: CASSLDRETQYF
V: TRBV5-1; J: TRBJ2-1; size: .; D: TRBD2; DNA: TGCGCCAGCAGCTTGGTTAGCGGGGACTACAATGAGCAGTTCTTC; CDR3: CASSLVSGDYNEQFF
V: TRBV28; J: TRBJ1-2; size: .; D: TRBD1; DNA: TGTGCCAGCAGTTTTACGGGACAGGGCTATGGCTACACCTTC; CDR3: CASSFTGQGYGYTF
V: TRBV19; J: TRBJ1-2; size: .; D: .; DNA: TGTGCCAGTAGTAGGGCCCGGGAGGGGTCTGGCTACACCTTC; CDR3: CASSRAREGSGYTF
V: TRBV28; J: TRBJ2-7; size: once; D: TRBD2; DNA: TGTGCCAGCAGTTTAGCCAGCGGGGTCCCCTACGAGCAGTACTTC; CDR3: CASSLASGVPYEQYF
V: TRBV2; J: TRBJ2-5; size: .; D: TRBD1; DNA: TGTGCCAGCAGGAATCGGACAGGACAAGAGACCCAGTACTTC; CDR3: CASRNRTGQETQYF
V: TRBV4-3; J: TRBJ2-7; size: .; D: .; DNA: TGCGCCAGCAGCCCGGGACTCCAGTTCCCCTACGAGCAGTACTTC; CDR3: CASSPGLQFPYEQYF
V: TRBV5-1; J: TRBJ1-1; size: once; D: .; DNA: TGCGCCAGCAGCTCGAGGGCCACTGAAGCTTTCTTT; CDR3: CASSSRATEAFF
V: TRBV3-1/TRBV3-2; J: TRBJ2-7; size: .; D: TRBD1; DNA: TGTGCCAGCAGCCTGAGGACAGGGGGAGGCTACGAGCAGTACTTC; CDR3: CASSLRTGGGYEQYF
V: TRBV10-3; J: TRBJ2-7; size: .; D: .; DNA: TGTGCCATCAGCCCCGTGGGGGAGGTCGAGCAGTACTTC; CDR3: CAISPVGEVEQYF
V: TRBV7-2; J: TRBJ1-1; size: .; D: .; DNA: TGTGCCAGCAGCTTAGTCGACACCCACGGTGCTTTCTTT; CDR3: CASSLVDTHGAFF
V: TRBV9; J: TRBJ1-5; size: .; D: TRBD1; DNA: TGTGCCAGCAGCGCAGGGGGCGGAAGGAGCAATCAGCCCCAGCATTTT; CDR3: CASSAGGGRSNQPQHF
V: TRBV30; J: TRBJ2-2; size: .; D: TRBD1; DNA: TGTGCCTGGGGGGGGACAGGGAGGAACGCCGGGGAGCTGTTTTTT; CDR3: CAWGGTGRNAGELFF
V: TRBV10-3; J: TRBJ2-1; size: .; D: TRBD1; DNA: TGTGCCATTACCGACAGGGTGGGGTACAATGAGCAGTTCTTC; CDR3: CAITDRVGYNEQFF
V: TRBV28; J: TRBJ2-1; size: few; D: .; DNA: TGTGCCAGCAGTATCGGGGGGCGAGAGCAGTTCTTC; CDR3: CASSIGGREQFF
V: TRBV28; J: TRBJ1-3; size: .; D: TRBD1; DNA: TGTGCCAGCAGTTTGGCAGGGGGCGTTGGAAACACCATATATTTT; CDR3: CASSLAGGVGNTIYF
V: TRBV7-6; J: TRBJ2-1; size: .; D: TRBD1; DNA: TGTGCCAGCAGTTTCGGACAGGGCGGGAATGAGCAGTTCTTC; CDR3: CASSFGQGGNEQFF
V: TRBV18; J: TRBJ2-2; size: once; D: .; DNA: TGTGCCAGCTCACCAAATACAGGGCAGCCTGGGTCCACCGGGGAGCTGTTTTTT; CDR3: CASSPNTGQPGSTGELFF
V: TRBV6-5; J: TRBJ2-7; size: .; D: .; DNA: TGTGCCAGCAGTTGGCAGGCCGAGCAGTACTTC; CDR3: CASSWQAEQYF
V: TRBV24-1; J: TRBJ2-3; size: .; D: TRBD1; DNA: TGTGCCACCAGTAAGACAGGGGGAGCAGATACGCAGTATTTT; CDR3: CATSKTGGADTQYF
V: TRBV27; J: TRBJ2-2; size: .; D: .; DNA: TGTGCCAGCAGCAAGATACGGGGGAGAGGGACCGGGGAGCTGTTTTTT; CDR3: CASSKIRGRGTGELFF
V: TRBV11-3; J: TRBJ2-1; size: .; D: .; DNA: TGTGCCAGCAGCGCAGCGGGTTGTTGCAATGAGCAGTTCTTC; CDR3: CASSAAGCCNEQFF
V: TRBV5-1; J: TRBJ1-1; size: .; D: .; DNA: TGCGCCAGCAGGATACAGACCGACGGGGGCACTGAAGCTTTCTTT; CDR3: CASRIQTDGGTEAFF
V: TRBV6-5; J: TRBJ2-1; size: .; D: TRBD1; DNA: TGTGCCAGCAGCCAGACAGGGGACTACAATGAGCAGTTCTTC; CDR3: CASSQTGDYNEQFF
V: TRBV2; J: TRBJ2-3; size: once; D: TRBD2; DNA: TGTGCCAGCAGCTTTAGCGGGGGGCCGGGGTCTACGCAGTATTTT; CDR3: CASSFSGGPGSTQYF
V: TRBV19; J: TRBJ2-7; size: .; D: TRBD1; DNA: TGTGCCAGTAGCTCAGGGACAGGAGACTACGAGCAGTACTTC; CDR3: CASSSGTGDYEQYF
V: TRBV7-6; J: TRBJ1-6; size: .; D: .; DNA: TGTGCCAGCAGCCTACAGGGAGATAATTCACCCCTCCACTTT; CDR3: CASSLQGDNSPLHF
V: TRBV24-1; J: TRBJ2-3; size: .; D: TRBD2; DNA: TGTGCCACCAGTGTGGGGGGGAGCACAGATACGCAGTATTTT; CDR3: CATSVGGSTDTQYF
V: TRBV2; J: TRBJ2-7; size: .; D: TRBD1; DNA: TGTGCCAGCAGTGAAGTATCGACAGGGGAGTACGAGCAGTACTTC; CDR3: CASSEVSTGEYEQYF